This T cell receptor beta chain was recorded in a study of PD-1 blockade in classical Hodgkin lymphoma. Turning to this clone: What it recognizes is unknown.

The assay was immunoSEQ multiplex PCR, and TCRdb's table has in-frame clones only and misses some. The sample records around 30,000 clones, approximately 89% being singletons. As to time point: newly diagnosed, previously untreated cHL patient sample. Investigators turned to newly diagnosed, untreated classical Hodgkin lymphoma PBMCs for comparison. Whole-study findings and limits: As was reported, newly diagnosed patients showed lower baseline TCR diversity than healthy donors did. Why repertoires differed is undefined; disease activity or prior therapy possibly contributed.

CDR1 is ENHRY and CDR2 is SYGVKD in the germline V gene. CDR3 size: 14 residues. Deletions cut 6 bases from V and 0 bases from J, with 12 bases between. The sample taken for sequencing was peripheral blood mononuclear cells (PBMCs). The TCR was taken from a human donor with classical Hodgkin lymphoma. The chain is built from TRBV10-3 and TRBJ2-7; D gene unclear. Written as DNA, the CDR3 is TGTGCCATCAGGGAGCACCCTAGCTCCTACGAGCAGTACTTC. Residues: CAIREHPSSYEQYF.